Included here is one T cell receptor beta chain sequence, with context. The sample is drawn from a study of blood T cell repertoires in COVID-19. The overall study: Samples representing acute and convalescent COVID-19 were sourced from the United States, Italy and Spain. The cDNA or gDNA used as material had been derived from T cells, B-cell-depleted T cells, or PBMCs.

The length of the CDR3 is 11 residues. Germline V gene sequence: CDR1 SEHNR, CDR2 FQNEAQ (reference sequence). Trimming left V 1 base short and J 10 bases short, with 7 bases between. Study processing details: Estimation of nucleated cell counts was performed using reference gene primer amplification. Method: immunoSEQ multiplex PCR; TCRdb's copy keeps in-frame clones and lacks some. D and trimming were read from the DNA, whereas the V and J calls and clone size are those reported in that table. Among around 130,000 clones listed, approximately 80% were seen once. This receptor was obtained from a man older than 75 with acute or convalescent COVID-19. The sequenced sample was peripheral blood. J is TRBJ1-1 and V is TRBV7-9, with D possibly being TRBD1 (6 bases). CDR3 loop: CASSLGQVAFF. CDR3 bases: TGTGCCAGCAGCTTAGGACAGGTAGCTTTCTTT.